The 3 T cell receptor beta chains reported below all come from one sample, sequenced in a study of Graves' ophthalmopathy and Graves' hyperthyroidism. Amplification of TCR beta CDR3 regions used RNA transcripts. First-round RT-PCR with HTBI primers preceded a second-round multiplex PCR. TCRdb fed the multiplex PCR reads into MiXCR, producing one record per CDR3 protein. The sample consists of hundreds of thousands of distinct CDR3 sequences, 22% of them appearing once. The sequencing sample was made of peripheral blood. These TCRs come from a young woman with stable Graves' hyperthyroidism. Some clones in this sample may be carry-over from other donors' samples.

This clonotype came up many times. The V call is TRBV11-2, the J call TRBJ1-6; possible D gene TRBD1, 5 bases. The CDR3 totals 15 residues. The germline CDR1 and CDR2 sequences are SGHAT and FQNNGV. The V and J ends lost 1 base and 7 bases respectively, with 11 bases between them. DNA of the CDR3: TGTGCCAGCAGCTTAGTATGGGGGGACAATTCACCCCTCCACTTT. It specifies CASSLVWGDNSPLHF.

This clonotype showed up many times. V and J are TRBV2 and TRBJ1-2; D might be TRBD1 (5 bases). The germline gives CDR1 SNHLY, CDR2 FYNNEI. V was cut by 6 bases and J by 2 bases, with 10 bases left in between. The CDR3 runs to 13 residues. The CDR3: CASSLDKNYGYTF. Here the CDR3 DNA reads TGTGCCAGCAGCTTGGACAAGAACTATGGCTACACCTTC.

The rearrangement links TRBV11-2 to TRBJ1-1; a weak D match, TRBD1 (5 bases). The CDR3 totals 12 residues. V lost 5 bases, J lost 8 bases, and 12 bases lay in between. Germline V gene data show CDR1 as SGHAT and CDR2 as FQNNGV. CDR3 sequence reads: CASSHNRQEAFF. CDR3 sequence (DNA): TGTGCCAGCAGCCACAATCGACAGGAAGCTTTCTTT.